This T cell receptor (beta chain) was observed in a study of blood T cell repertoires in COVID-19. Study summary: The samples span acute and convalescent COVID-19 from the United States, Italy and Spain. T cells, B-cell-depleted T cells, or PBMCs supplied cDNA or gDNA.

The V end lost 7 bases, the J end lost 2 bases, and 12 bases lay between the germline ends. CDR3 length equals 13 residues. Authors' analysis steps: Nucleated cell number was recorded as an estimate derived from reference gene primer amplification. Assay used: immunoSEQ multiplex PCR; TCRdb lists only in-frame clones, some missing. V and J calls and clone size are given by that table; D and trimming were obtained from the DNA. This table has approximately 110,000 clones, around 66% appearing once. The sample comprised peripheral blood. The genes are TRBV12-3 or TRBV12-4 and TRBJ2-7, with D perhaps matching TRBD1 (6 bases). The receptor comes from a man aged 80 or over with acute or convalescent COVID-19. The CDR3 here is CASKIQGAYEQYF. In nucleotides, the CDR3 is TGTGCCAGCAAAATACAGGGAGCCTACGAGCAGTACTTC.